This passage covers 16 T cell receptor beta chains from one sample sequenced in a study of blood T cell repertoires in COVID-19. Clones were sequenced by immunoSEQ multiplex PCR, and TCRdb holds only the in-frame ones, with some missing. The sample yields 95,000 or so clones, 80% to 90% seen once. The sequenced material came from peripheral blood. These receptors originate from a man older than 75 with COVID-19, enrolled during active disease.

V gene TRBV29-1 combines with J gene TRBJ2-3, with D possibly being TRBD1 (6 bases). The CDR3 sequence is 12 residues long. Germline V gives CDR1 SQVTM, CDR2 ANQGSEA. V was clipped by 4 bases and J by 1 base, with 6 bases between them. CDR3 sequence reads: CSVGTGTDTQYF. CDR3 sequence (DNA): TGCAGCGTTGGGACAGGCACAGATACGCAGTATTTT.

The gene calls are TRBV4-3 and TRBJ2-7, with 8 bases aligning to TRBD2. Trimming cost V 4 bases and J 2 bases; bases outside gene matches: 7. Per germline, CDR1 LGHNA and CDR2 YSLEER. The CDR3 runs 15 residues. CDR3 DNA sequence: TGCGCCAGCAGCCGGTCGGGAGGGGGACCCTACGAGCAGTACTTC. This sequence encodes CASSRSGGGPYEQYF.

The chain uses TRBV27 and TRBJ2-1; a possible D gene is TRBD1 (5 bases). The CDR3 spans 13 residues. Trimming removed 5 bases from V and 8 bases from J, with 13 bases in between. The germline gives CDR1 MNHEY, CDR2 SMNVEV (reference sequence). The CDR3 DNA reads TGTGCCAGCAGTCCCCCAGGGTCCGATGAGCAGTTCTTC. Residues: CASSPPGSDEQFF.

V is TRBV6-2 or TRBV6-3 and J is TRBJ1-1, with D possibly being TRBD1 (6 bases). CDR3 size: 16 residues. V dropped 2 bases and J dropped 6 bases, with 19 bases sitting between them. CDR1 and CDR2 from the germline V gene are MNHEY and SVGEGT. The CDR3 coding sequence is TGTGCCAGCAGTTACGGGGCAGGGGAGGGGGTCCCTGAAGCTTTCTTT. Protein sequence: CASSYGAGEGVPEAFF.

The chain is built from TRBV11-1 and TRBJ2-3, with 7 bases matching TRBD1. The germline gives CDR1 SGHAT, CDR2 FQDESV (reference sequence). CDR3 length: 13 amino acids. The junction had 2 bases not matched to a gene; V was cut back by 4 bases and J by 4 bases. CDR3 DNA sequence: TGTGCCAGCAGCTCGGACAGGCCAGATACGCAGTATTTT. Translated, it gives CASSSDRPDTQYF.

The genes are TRBV5-6 and TRBJ1-4; 7 bases align to TRBD1. CDR1 is SGHDT, CDR2 YYEEEE, per germline. This CDR3 region has 16 residues. V gave up 0 bases and J gave up 2 bases; unmatched junction bases: 4. The CDR3 sequence is CASSLDRGFTNEKLFF. The CDR3 DNA follows: TGTGCCAGCAGCTTGGACAGGGGTTTTACTAATGAAAAACTGTTTTTT.

The rearrangement uses TRBV29-1 and TRBJ2-3, with TRBD2 matching over 14 bases. CDR3 length equals 15 residues. Looked up from germline, CDR1 is SQVTM and CDR2 is ANQGSEA. Germline trimming cut 8 bases from V and 5 bases from J; bases unmatched to any gene: 9. The CDR3 reads CSHGTSGRGIDTQYF. In nucleotides, the CDR3 is TGCAGCCACGGGACTAGCGGGAGAGGAATAGATACGCAGTATTTT.

This chain uses TRBV3-1 (or the pseudogene TRBV3-2) with TRBJ1-1, with TRBD1 matching 8 bases. This CDR3 region has 14 residues. The trim removed 4 bases at V and 5 bases at J, leaving 6 bases unmatched. Looked up from germline, CDR1 is LGHDT and CDR2 is YNNKEL (reference sequence). CDR3 nucleotides: TGTGCCAGCAGCCCCAGGGGGCGAGAGACTGAAGCTTTCTTT. This sequence encodes CASSPRGRETEAFF.

A few counts support this clone. The CDR3 bases are TGCAGCGTTGGGCGACAGGGGTCCCTAGGCTACACCTTC. The encoded protein is CSVGRQGSLGYTF. V usage is TRBV29-1 and J usage is TRBJ1-2; TRBD1 agrees at 8 bases. CDR3 length: 13 residues. CDR1 SQVTM and CDR2 ANQGSEA come from the germline V gene. The V segment lost 4 bases and the J segment 8 bases; nucleotides outside the gene matches: 9.

This sequence joins TRBV6-5 and TRBJ1-5; D remains ambiguous. The CDR3 is made up of 12 amino acids. The V gene's germline CDR1 is MNHEY and CDR2 SVGAGI. V was cut by 6 bases and J by 3 bases, with 6 bases left in between. CDR3 sequence reads: CASRRDNQPQHF. The CDR3 DNA reads as TGTGCCAGCAGGCGGGACAATCAGCCCCAGCATTTT.

The rearrangement links TRBV9 to TRBJ2-2; a weak D match, TRBD2 (5 bases). CDR3 length equals 15 residues. V shed 4 bases and J shed 3 bases, with 13 bases lying between them. Per the germline V gene, CDR1 is SGDLS and CDR2 is YYNGEE. The DNA of the CDR3 is TGTGCCAGCAGCCCCCGGGGAGCGGACACCGGGGAGCTGTTTTTT. Translating it yields CASSPRGADTGELFF.

This chain links TRBV5-1 with TRBJ2-5, with 10 bases fitting TRBD1. The CDR3 runs 19 residues. Germline V gene data show CDR1 as SGHRS and CDR2 as YFSETQ. The junction had 20 bases not matched to a gene; V was cut back by 4 bases and J by 5 bases. The CDR3 sequence is CASSIGAGTGANSVETQYF. CDR3 sequence (DNA): TGCGCCAGCAGCATCGGGGCCGGGACAGGGGCCAATTCAGTCGAGACCCAGTACTTC.

The rearrangement uses TRBV2 and TRBJ2-5; perhaps TRBD2 as D (5 bases). Looked up from germline, CDR1 is SNHLY and CDR2 is FYNNEI. The V end lost 8 bases, the J end lost 5 bases, and 12 bases lay between the germline ends. The CDR3 spans 12 residues. The CDR3 bases are TGTGCCAGCTGGACTTTTAGGGAGACCCAGTACTTC. Translating it yields CASWTFRETQYF.

CDR3 region: CASSTRDRAYEQYF. The CDR3 region has the DNA TGTGCCAGTAGTACCCGGGACAGGGCCTACGAGCAGTACTTC. V usage is TRBV19 and J usage is TRBJ2-7; 9 bases align to TRBD1. Per the germline V gene, CDR1 is LNHDA and CDR2 is SQIVND (reference sequence). The V segment lost 4 bases and the J segment 2 bases; nucleotides outside the gene matches: 3. This CDR3 has 14 amino acids.

This clone was picked up a small number of times. The chain joins TRBV7-2 to TRBJ1-5; TRBD1 matches at 8 bases. Unmatched junction bases numbered 1, after V lost 0 bases and J lost 0 bases. The CDR3 is made up of 16 amino acids. CDR1 is SGHTA and CDR2 is FQGNSA in the germline V gene. Here the CDR3 DNA reads TGTGCCAGCAGCTTAGCTACAGGGGGTAGCAATCAGCCCCAGCATTTT. It specifies CASSLATGGSNQPQHF.

This rearrangement joins TRBV6-4 to TRBJ2-3, with TRBD2 matching 12 bases. The germline gives CDR1 MRHNA, CDR2 SNTAGT. The ends lost 5 bases at V and 4 bases at J; junction bases unmatched: 4. The CDR3 contains 15 residues. CDR3 sequence: CASSRLAGVPDTQYF. The CDR3 DNA reads TGTGCCAGCAGTAGACTAGCGGGGGTTCCAGATACGCAGTATTTT.